This entry describes one TCR beta chain. The CDR3 runs to 13 residues. Germline lookup yields CDR1 GTSNPN and CDR2 SVGIG (reference sequence). V dropped 2 bases and J dropped 5 bases, with 9 bases sitting between them. The protocol was immunoSEQ multiplex PCR, while the TCRdb copy is restricted to in-frame clones and leaves out a portion. The sample has fewer than 200,000 clones; about 94% are singletons. The sample is drawn from a study of control samples from healthy donors and cancer patients. This clonotype was obtained from a woman between 55 and 75 years old in good health. What was sequenced was blood. The rearrangement uses TRBV30 and TRBJ2-2; no clear D. This CDR3 reads CAWSLQPTGELFF. The DNA of the CDR3 is TGTGCCTGGAGTCTACAGCCAACCGGGGAGCTGTTTTTT.